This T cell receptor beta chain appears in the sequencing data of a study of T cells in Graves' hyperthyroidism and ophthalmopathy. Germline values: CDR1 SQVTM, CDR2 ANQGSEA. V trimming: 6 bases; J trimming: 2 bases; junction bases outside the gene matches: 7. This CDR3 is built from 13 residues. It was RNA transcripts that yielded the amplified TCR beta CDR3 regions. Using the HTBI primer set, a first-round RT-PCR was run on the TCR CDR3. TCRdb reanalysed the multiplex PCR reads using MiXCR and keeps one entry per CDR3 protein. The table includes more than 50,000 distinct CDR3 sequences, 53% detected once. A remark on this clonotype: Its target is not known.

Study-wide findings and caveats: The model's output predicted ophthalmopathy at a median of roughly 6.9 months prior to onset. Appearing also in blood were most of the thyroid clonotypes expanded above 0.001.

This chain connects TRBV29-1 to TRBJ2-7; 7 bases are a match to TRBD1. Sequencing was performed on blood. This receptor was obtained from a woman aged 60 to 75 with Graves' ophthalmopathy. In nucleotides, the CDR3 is TGCAGCGTCGGGACAGCGGAAACCTACGAGCAGTACTTC. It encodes CSVGTAETYEQYF.